Below are 10 T cell receptor beta chains sequenced from a single sample in a study of blood T cell repertoires in COVID-19. Repertoires were generated with immunoSEQ multiplex PCR, while TCRdb's copy carries only in-frame clones and drops some. The sample records over 75,000 clones, roughly 90% being singletons. The material sequenced was peripheral blood. The receptors originated from a human donor with active COVID-19. The donor label of this sample is uncertain.

The V and J genes are TRBV12-3 or TRBV12-4 and TRBJ1-1, with D unclear. Trimming removed 7 bases at V and 1 base at J, with 10 bases between. The CDR3 has 13 residues. CDR3 sequence (DNA): TGTGCCAGCACTCATGCCAGGAACACTGAAGCTTTCTTT. It yields the protein CASTHARNTEAFF.

The V call is TRBV5-6, the J call TRBJ1-3, with 9 nucleotides matching TRBD1. V lost 1 base, J lost 2 bases, and 1 base stayed unmatched. The CDR3 length is 15 residues. CDR1 and CDR2 (germline): SGHDT, YYEEEE. The CDR3 DNA reads TGTGCCAGCAGCTTGCGGGACAGGGCTGGAAACACCATATATTTT. Translating gives CASSLRDRAGNTIYF.

The V and J genes are TRBV5-4 and TRBJ2-5, with TRBD2 matching over 7 bases. CDR3 length equals 13 residues. The V gene end was trimmed by 6 bases and the J gene end by 5 bases; junction bases not matched to a gene: 7. Looked up from germline, CDR1 is SGHNT and CDR2 is YYREEE (reference sequence). This CDR3 reads CASTAGDGETQYF. The CDR3 DNA sequence: TGTGCCAGCACGGCGGGGGACGGTGAGACCCAGTACTTC.

The chain couples TRBV7-8 to TRBJ2-4; 9 bases match TRBD2. The V gene end was trimmed by 5 bases and the J gene end by 8 bases; junction bases not matched to a gene: 16. The CDR3 extends over 17 amino acids. In germline, CDR1 is SGHVS, CDR2 FQNEAQ. CDR3 nucleotides: TGTGCCAGCAGCCCCTTTGGATCGAGCGGGGGGAGGCACATTCAGTACTTC. This codes for CASSPFGSSGGRHIQYF.

CDR3 bases: TGTGCCAGCAGCCTGGCGTGGGCTAGCAAAGAGACCCAGTACTTC. It encodes CASSLAWASKETQYF. This chain uses TRBV3-1 (or the pseudogene TRBV3-2) with TRBJ2-5; tentatively, D is TRBD2 (5 bases). V lost 4 bases, J lost 3 bases, and 15 bases lay in between. Germline V gene lookup returns CDR1 LGHDT and CDR2 YNNKEL (reference sequence). The CDR3 spans 15 residues.

This clone was counted a single time. V gene TRBV2 combines with J gene TRBJ1-2, with D possibly TRBD1 on 6 matching bases. Trimming shortened V by 5 bases and J by 9 bases, and 13 bases separated the two germline ends. The CDR3 spans 12 residues. Looked up from germline, CDR1 is SNHLY and CDR2 is FYNNEI. The CDR3 is CASSRNRARYTF. CDR3 coding DNA: TGTGCCAGCAGTCGTAACAGGGCTCGCTACACCTTC.

The chain carries TRBV5-5 and TRBJ1-4; D gene unclear. Germline-derived CDR1 and CDR2 are SGHKS and YYEKEE (reference sequence). The CDR3 has 15 residues. Trimming left V 0 bases short and J 8 bases short, with 14 bases between. As DNA, the CDR3 is TGTGCCAGCAGCTTGGCCATGAGGTCCAGCGAAAAACTGTTTTTT. Residues: CASSLAMRSSEKLFF.

In DNA form, the CDR3 reads TGTGCCAGCAGTTACAGCGGGGTTAGAGAGACCCAGTACTTC. It codes for CASSYSGVRETQYF. The chain employs TRBV6-2 or TRBV6-3 and TRBJ2-5; TRBD2 aligns across 7 bases. Germline V gene data show CDR1 as MNHEY and CDR2 as SVGEGT. The CDR3 totals 14 residues. V dropped 2 bases and J dropped 4; count of bases not matched to a gene: 4.

This clone was found once. The V and J genes are TRBV19 and TRBJ1-5; TRBD1 matches at 9 bases. J lost 1 base, V lost 2 bases, and 6 bases had no gene match. Germline V CDR1 and CDR2: LNHDA, SQIVND (reference sequence). This CDR3 spans 17 amino acids. CDR3: CASSIMDRGLSNQPQHF. The CDR3 DNA sequence: TGTGCCAGTAGTATAATGGACAGGGGACTAAGCAATCAGCCCCAGCATTTT.

The genes are TRBV4-3 and TRBJ1-2, with TRBD1 matching over 10 bases. The junction had 2 bases not matched to a gene; V was cut back by 4 bases and J by 6 bases. In germline, CDR1 is LGHNA, CDR2 YSLEER. CDR3 length: 13 residues. The CDR3 region is CASSRQGADGYTF. The CDR3 nucleotides read TGCGCCAGCAGCCGACAGGGGGCCGATGGCTACACCTTC.